Following are 18 T cell receptor beta chains from one sample sequenced in a study of regulatory T cells in long-lasting Graves disease. Libraries of TCR beta came from iRepertoire HTBI primers plus Arm-PCR of CDR3 regions. Each CDR3 protein gets one entry after TCRdb re-called the multiplex PCR reads with MiXCR. The table includes 390,000 or so distinct CDR3 sequences, roughly 20% detected once. This sample's time point: persistent/refractory GD, antithyroid drugs over 5 years with positive TRAb. PBMC-extracted RNA yielded the TCR library. The sequences come from peripheral blood mononuclear cells (PBMCs), collected when the disease was refractory, from a patient treated with antithyroid drugs. Every receptor here comes from a middle-aged woman with Graves disease.

Many counts were recorded for this clonotype. The gene calls are TRBV9 and TRBJ2-5; D is ambiguous. Looked up from germline, CDR1 is SGDLS and CDR2 is YYNGEE. The V end lost 3 bases, the J end lost 3 bases, and 12 bases lay between the germline ends. CDR3 length equals 14 residues. The CDR3 nucleotides read TGTGCCAGCAGCGCCACCGTTCGTGAAGAGACCCAGTACTTC. Residues: CASSATVREETQYF.

The V call is TRBV3-1, the J call TRBJ2-5; 8 nucleotides align to TRBD1. The CDR3 contains 15 residues. CDR1 and CDR2 (germline): LGHDT, YNNKEL (reference sequence). V shed 4 bases and J 3 bases; nucleotides not matched to a gene: 7. CDR3 amino acids: CASSLRGPRKETQYF. The CDR3, as DNA: TGTGCCAGCAGCCTCAGGGGGCCACGAAAAGAGACCCAGTACTTC.

This clonotype was found many times. This chain joins TRBV7-2 and TRBJ1-4; D is undetermined. This CDR3 has 13 residues. V was trimmed by 7 bases and J by 3 bases, leaving 9 bases between them. CDR1 and CDR2 (germline): SGHTA, FQGNSA. CDR3 residues: CASTEGSNEKLFF. Written as DNA, the CDR3 is TGTGCCAGCACAGAAGGGTCTAATGAAAAACTGTTTTTT.

The table lists this clonotype with a few counts. The CDR3 DNA is TGTGCCAGCAGCCCGTACAGGGGGAACACCGGGGAGCTGTTTTTT. It translates to CASSPYRGNTGELFF. The chain links TRBV11-1 to TRBJ2-2, with 7 bases fitting TRBD1. The germline V gene has CDR1 SGHAT and CDR2 FQDESV (reference sequence). The CDR3 spans 15 residues. V shed 5 bases and J 1 base; nucleotides not matched to a gene: 4.

The CDR3 DNA reads as TGTGCCAGCAGCAAGACAGGGCTCTATGGCTACACCTTC. It yields the protein CASSKTGLYGYTF. The chain carries TRBV28 and TRBJ1-2, with TRBD1 matching over 7 bases. Germline V gene data show CDR1 as MDHEN and CDR2 as SYDVKM. Germline trimming cut 6 bases from V and 4 bases from J; bases unmatched to any gene: 5. The CDR3 length is 13 residues.

The count of this clonotype is one. The rearrangement uses TRBV5-1 and TRBJ2-5; TRBD1 matches at 7 bases. The CDR3 has 14 residues. The V and J ends lost 3 bases and 4 bases, in that order; junction bases with no gene match: 6. Germline V lookup: CDR1 SGHRS, CDR2 YFSETQ. The CDR3 DNA is TGCGCCAGCAGCTGGGGGACAGTGAGAGAGACCCAGTACTTC. Its translation: CASSWGTVRETQYF.

This clonotype appeared many times. The J gene is TRBJ2-7, the V gene TRBV28; 11 bases line up with TRBD2. The germline V gene has CDR1 MDHEN and CDR2 SYDVKM. V lost 4 bases to trimming and J lost 0 bases; unmatched junction nucleotides: 2. The CDR3 sequence is 15 residues long. CDR3 sequence reads: CASSSGTSGSYEQYF. CDR3 in DNA: TGTGCCAGCAGTTCCGGGACTAGCGGCTCCTACGAGCAGTACTTC.

In its sample, this clonotype was seen many times. The rearrangement uses TRBV28 and TRBJ1-1; D is ambiguous. CDR1 and CDR2 (germline): MDHEN, SYDVKM. The CDR3 extends over 14 amino acids. With 5 bases removed from V and 5 bases from J, the gap between germline ends came to 15 bases. CDR3 coding DNA: TGTGCCAGCAGTCCCTCGGCCCGGCGGACTGAAGCTTTCTTT. This translates into CASSPSARRTEAFF.

This clonotype was counted only a few times. The V call is TRBV19, the J call TRBJ1-2; 8 positions agree with TRBD1. The CDR3 runs 15 residues. From germline, CDR1 is LNHDA and CDR2 SQIVND (reference sequence). The J segment lost 2 bases and the V segment lost 5 bases, leaving 7 bases of the junction unmatched. The CDR3 loop is CASSWGTGSNYGYTF. CDR3 nucleotide sequence: TGTGCCAGTAGTTGGGGGACAGGATCAAACTATGGCTACACCTTC.

This sequence joins TRBV27 and TRBJ1-2; tentatively, D is TRBD1 (6 bases). Trimming took 4 bases from V and 5 from J, leaving 14 bases between them. The CDR3 length is 14 residues. Germline values: CDR1 MNHEY, CDR2 SMNVEV (reference sequence). CDR3 DNA sequence: TGTGCCAGCAGTTCAAGGGGGGGAGCTTATGGCTACACCTTC. Residues: CASSSRGGAYGYTF.

A note on this clonotype: This may be a read error: a much more frequent sequence differs by one nucleotide. V and J are TRBV28 and TRBJ2-7; TRBD2 matches 7 bases. V dropped 6 bases and J dropped 3; count of bases not matched to a gene: 11. The CDR3 has 15 residues. CDR1 is MDHEN and CDR2 is SYDVKM in the germline V gene. DNA of the CDR3: TGTGCCAGCAGCCAGAGACTAGCAGAATTCTACGAGCAGTACTTC. It is translated as CASSQRLAEFYEQYF.

The V call is TRBV9, the J call TRBJ2-2, with 10 nucleotides matching TRBD2. From germline, CDR1 is SGDLS and CDR2 YYNGEE. Trimming took 0 bases from V and 5 from J; bases not matched to a gene: 4. CDR3 size: 16 residues. Written as DNA, the CDR3 is TGTGCCAGCAGCGTAGTGCCTAGCGGGAGAACCGGGGAGCTGTTTTTT. Encoded protein: CASSVVPSGRTGELFF.

The V gene is TRBV4-1, the J gene TRBJ1-5; D call uncertain. Germline lookup yields CDR1 MGHRA and CDR2 YSYEKL. The length of the CDR3 is 14 residues. With 0 bases removed from V and 3 bases from J, the gap between germline ends came to 6 bases. CDR3 residues: CASSQDYYNQPQHF. CDR3 DNA: TGCGCCAGCAGCCAAGATTACTACAATCAGCCCCAGCATTTT.

The chain combines TRBV6-9 with TRBJ1-5; no firm D call. CDR1 and CDR2 (germline): MNHGY, SVAAGI. The CDR3 has 17 residues. V gave up 1 base and J gave up 0 bases, with 13 bases separating them. CDR3 DNA sequence: TGTGCCAGCAGTTATTACGGAGACCGAAATAGCAATCAGCCCCAGCATTTT. Translated: CASSYYGDRNSNQPQHF.

This clonotype has a count of ten or more. This sequence joins TRBV7-9 and TRBJ2-2, with D possibly TRBD1 on 6 matching bases. The CDR3 spans 15 residues. V was clipped by 5 bases and J by 4 bases, with 14 bases between them. CDR1 SEHNR and CDR2 FQNEAQ come from the germline V gene (reference sequence). The CDR3 DNA reads as TGTGCCAGCAGCGGCCGGGACACACCCACCGGGGAGCTGTTTTTT. As protein: CASSGRDTPTGELFF.

The CDR3 DNA is TGCAGCGTTAGGGACGGACAGGGGCTTCTCACTGAAGCTTTCTTT. This gives the protein CSVRDGQGLLTEAFF. The chain links TRBV29-1 to TRBJ1-1; 9 nucleotides match TRBD1. Germline V gene data show CDR1 as SQVTM and CDR2 as ANQGSEA. The CDR3 runs to 15 residues. V lost 5 bases, J lost 4 bases, and 11 bases stayed unmatched. The full variable domain, rest sourced from reference TRBV29-1 and TRBJ1-1, is SAVISQKPSRDICQRGTSLTIQCQVDSQVTMMFWYRQQPGQSLTLIATANQGSEATYESGFVIDKFPISRPNLTFSTLTVSNMSPEDSSIYLCSVRDGQGLLTEAFFGQGTRLTVV.

This clonotype came up many times. CDR3 coding DNA: TGTGCCAGCAGCAAGACAGGGACGAATCAGCCCCAGCATTTT. This sequence encodes CASSKTGTNQPQHF. The V call is TRBV7-2, the J call TRBJ1-5; TRBD1 aligns across 7 bases. The CDR3 is made up of 14 amino acids. V lost 5 bases and J lost 4; bases outside the gene matches: 5. The germline CDR1 and CDR2 sequences are SGHTA and FQGNSA.

This chain connects TRBV12-3 or TRBV12-4 to TRBJ2-1; no clear D. Deletions cut 4 bases from V and 1 base from J, with 5 bases between. This CDR3 region has 13 residues. This CDR3 reads CASSWASYNEQFF. DNA of the CDR3: TGTGCCAGCAGTTGGGCTTCCTACAATGAGCAGTTCTTC.